This T cell receptor (beta chain) was observed in a study of T cell responses to AZD1222 COVID-19 vaccine. Study-wide points: Donors skewed white British and female; clonal diversity was possibly underestimated.

V was trimmed by 3 bases and J by 9 bases, leaving 17 bases between them. The CDR3 has 14 residues. The germline V gene has CDR1 MNHNS and CDR2 SASEGT. The repertoire was sequenced with immunoSEQ multiplex PCR; TCRdb's copy has only in-frame clones and lacks some. The sample has approximately 79,000 clones, approximately 88% seen once. Remarks on this clone: The antigen remains undetermined.

V and J are TRBV6-1 and TRBJ1-1; D may be TRBD1 (5 bases). Sequenced material: peripheral blood, taken on day 0 of AZD1222 vaccination. This receptor was obtained from an adult in good health. The CDR3 coding sequence is TGTGCCAGCAGTGACGTTTGGAGGGACCCCCAAGCTTTCTTT. Residues: CASSDVWRDPQAFF.